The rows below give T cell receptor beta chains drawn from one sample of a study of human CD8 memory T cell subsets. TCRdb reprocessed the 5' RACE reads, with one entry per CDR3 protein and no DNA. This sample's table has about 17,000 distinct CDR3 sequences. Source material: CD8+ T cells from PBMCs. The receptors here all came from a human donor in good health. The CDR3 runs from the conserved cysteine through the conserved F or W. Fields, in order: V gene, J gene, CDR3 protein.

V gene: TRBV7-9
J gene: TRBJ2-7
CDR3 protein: CASSLVGGGSYEQYF

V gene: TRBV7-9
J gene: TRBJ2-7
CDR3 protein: CASSTAGLSSYEQYF

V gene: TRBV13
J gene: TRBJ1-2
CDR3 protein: CASSDNGVGFNYGYTF

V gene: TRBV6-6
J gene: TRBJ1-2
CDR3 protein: CASSPQPGQIIYGYTF

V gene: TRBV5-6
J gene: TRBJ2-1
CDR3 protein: CASSLSLAGGIYNEQFF

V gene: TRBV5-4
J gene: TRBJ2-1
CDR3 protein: CASSFEVGSGRAHNEQFF

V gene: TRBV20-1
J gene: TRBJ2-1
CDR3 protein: CSARDAESYNEQFF

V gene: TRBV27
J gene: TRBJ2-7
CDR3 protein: CASSPAVSSYEQYF

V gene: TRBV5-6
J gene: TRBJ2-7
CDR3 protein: CASSSGTGGVEQYF

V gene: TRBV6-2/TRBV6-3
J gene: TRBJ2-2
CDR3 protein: CASTTGLAGGPTGELFF